This TCR beta chain is drawn from a study of identifying expanded T cells in peripheral blood. Whole-study results and caveats: Clone count variance between roughly 2-week samples rose with total template count. Technical replicates showed 0.9 to 1.5 changed clones; approximately 2 weeks 15 to 20; four weeks 19.

During the collection period, no donor immune events like infections were recorded. TCRdb's table, derived via immunoSEQ multiplex PCR, lists solely in-frame clones and lacks some. The profile covers about 90,000 clones, with approximately 86% appearing a single time and approximately 5.6% taken by the ten largest. The V gene's germline CDR1 is SGDLS and CDR2 YYNGEE. V lost 0 bases and J lost 6, with 10 bases in between. The CDR3 has 13 residues. With regard to this clone: Its antigen is still unknown.

This TCR came from a person aged 18-69 years in good health. The J gene is TRBJ2-7, the V gene TRBV9; D may be TRBD1 (5 bases). Sequenced: blood. The CDR3 sequence: CASSVVTETEQYF. CDR3 DNA sequence: TGTGCCAGCAGCGTAGTGACAGAAACCGAGCAGTACTTC.